This T cell receptor (beta chain) originates from a study of CD4+ T cells in melanoma. The assay was immunoSEQ multiplex PCR, and TCRdb's table has in-frame clones only and misses some. The sample shows about 55,000 clones, about 72% of them seen only once. Points from the study as a whole: Diverse differentiation states were reported for melanoma neoantigen-specific CD4+ T cells. A reported correlation linked neoantigen-specific CD4+ T cells to CD8+, macrophage and B cell function.

The CDR3 covers 12 residues. V lost 0 bases and J 7 bases, leaving 7 bases between the germline ends. Germline assignment: CDR1 LGHNT and CDR2 FRNRAP. On this clone itself: The antigen remains unidentified.

Sequencing was carried out using tumor tissue. The J gene is TRBJ2-7, the V gene TRBV12-5, with D unclear. The receptor was isolated from a human donor with melanoma. DNA for the CDR3: TGTGCTAGTGGTTTGGTTCGGCAAGAGCAGTACTTC. Translation gives CASGLVRQEQYF.